This TCR beta chain was sequenced in a study of Graves' ophthalmopathy and Graves' hyperthyroidism. The study's findings and limits: Forecasting of ophthalmopathy progression by the model achieved more than 70% sensitivity and around 77% specificity.

Looked up from germline, CDR1 is SGHAT and CDR2 is FQNNGV. Trimming took 4 bases from V and 0 from J; bases not matched to a gene: 1. CDR3 length: 14 amino acids. CDR3 regions of TCR beta were amplified from RNA transcripts. RT-PCR in the first round used HTBI primers; a second-round multiplex PCR followed. Via MiXCR, TCRdb re-called the multiplex PCR reads, giving one row per CDR3 protein. The data hold around 1,000,000 distinct CDR3 sequences, with about 36% observed a single time. Other autoimmune diseases, uncontrolled infections, pregnancy and lactation each led to patient exclusion. Regarding this clonotype: Its antigen is not known.

Sequenced sample: peripheral blood or thyroid tissue (not recorded which). The genes are TRBV11-2 and TRBJ2-7; 9 bases align to TRBD1. The source of this sequence is an adult man with Graves' hyperthyroidism. The CDR3 sequence is CASSYRGHSYEQYF. The DNA of the CDR3 is TGTGCCAGCAGCTACAGGGGGCACTCCTACGAGCAGTACTTC.